The clone carrying this TCR beta chain was seen a handful of times. The data derive from a study of Graves' ophthalmopathy and Graves' hyperthyroidism. J lost 12 bases, V lost 4 bases, and 3 bases had no gene match. CDR3 length: 12 residues. Germline V gives CDR1 SGHDT, CDR2 YYEEEE. The authors amplified TCR beta CDR3 regions from RNA transcripts. HTBI primers were used in a first-round RT-PCR, which preceded a second-round multiplex PCR. MiXCR was run by TCRdb on the multiplex PCR reads, yielding one entry per CDR3 protein. Among 200,000 to 300,000 distinct CDR3 sequences listed, around 50% were seen once.

J is TRBJ2-7 and V is TRBV5-6; 14 nucleotides align to TRBD2. This sequence was found in an adult man with Graves' ophthalmopathy. What was sequenced was peripheral blood. As DNA, the CDR3 is TGTGCCAGCAGCCAGGGACTAGCGGGGGTGTACTTC. Protein sequence: CASSQGLAGVYF. Full variable domain (outside the CDR3, taken from reference TRBV5-6 and TRBJ2-7): DAGVTQSPTHLIKTRGQQVTLRCSPKSGHDTVSWYQQALGQGPQFIFQYYEEEERQRGNFPDRFSGHQFPNYSSELNVNALLLGDSALYLCASSQGLAGVYFGPGTRLTVT.